This T cell receptor beta chain was sequenced for a study of cytomegalovirus exposure and HLA in healthy donors. Study context: Some 87 million unique TCRs from HLA-typed donors were held in an early release of data. The study's findings and limits: Trimming of TCR beta V- and J-genes showed a link, identified in a later analysis, to a missense DCLRE1C variant.

This clone was seen only a few times. Its antigen is currently unknown. From germline, CDR1 is WSHSY and CDR2 SAAADI. The J segment lost 4 bases and the V segment lost 3 bases, leaving 2 bases of the junction unmatched. The CDR3 spans 14 residues. Primers included in the PCR were 60 Vbeta and 13 Jbeta primers. Method: immunoSEQ multiplex PCR; TCRdb's copy keeps in-frame clones and lacks some. The table has some 180,000 clones, about 77% seen once. The V call is TRBV10-2, the J call TRBJ1-4; TRBD1 aligns across 7 bases. The TCR was taken from a woman in her 30s in good health and CMV-seropositive. Sequenced material: PBMCs. CDR3 coding DNA: TGCGCCAGCAGTGATCGGGACAGTAATGAAAAACTGTTTTTT. It yields the protein CASSDRDSNEKLFF.